These 11 T cell receptor beta chains came from one sample sequenced in a study of blood T cell repertoires in COVID-19. Profiling relied on immunoSEQ multiplex PCR, and the TCRdb table lists in-frame clones only, not all of them. The sample contains over 70,000 clones, approximately 80% of which appear only once. Sample: peripheral blood. All receptors come from a man younger than 40 with COVID-19, enrolled during active disease.

The chain employs TRBV11-2 and TRBJ1-1; D gene unclear. Germline values: CDR1 SGHAT, CDR2 FQNNGV. The V end lost 4 bases, the J end lost 0 bases, and 9 bases lay between the germline ends. CDR3 length: 14 residues. The CDR3 here is CASSWLAMNTEAFF. The CDR3 DNA is TGTGCCAGCAGCTGGCTTGCCATGAACACTGAAGCTTTCTTT. Filled out from reference TRBV11-2 and TRBJ1-1, the complete variable domain reads EAGVAQSPRYKIIEKRQSVAFWCNPISGHATLYWYQQILGQGPKLLIQFQNNGVVDDSQLPKDRFSAERLKGVDSTLKIQPAKLEDSAVYLCASSWLAMNTEAFFGQGTRLTVV.

The V gene is TRBV7-2, the J gene TRBJ1-3, with a weak D call TRBD1 (6 bases). CDR3 length equals 15 residues. CDR1 is SGHTA and CDR2 is FQGNSA in the germline V gene. The V end lost 5 bases, the J end lost 2 bases, and 13 bases lay between the germline ends. The CDR3 nucleotides read TGTGCCAGCAGCCTTGGTCGGGACACTGGAAACACCATATATTTT. Protein: CASSLGRDTGNTIYF.

The chain couples TRBV27 to TRBJ1-2, with 7 positions matching TRBD1. After removal of 5 bases from V and 4 bases from J, the junction contained 13 bases not matched to a gene. CDR1 MNHEY and CDR2 SMNVEV come from the germline V gene (reference sequence). The CDR3 covers 16 residues. Written as DNA, the CDR3 is TGTGCCAGCAGTCCCAGGGACAGCCCTCCTCTCTATGGCTACACCTTC. As protein: CASSPRDSPPLYGYTF.

The J gene is TRBJ2-1, the V gene TRBV7-9; 12 bases align to TRBD2. V trimming: 5 bases; J trimming: 9 bases; junction bases outside the gene matches: 5. CDR3 size: 14 residues. CDR1 SEHNR and CDR2 FQNEAQ come from the germline V gene (reference sequence). The CDR3 region is CASSTTSGGGEQFF. The CDR3 region has the DNA TGTGCCAGCAGCACGACTAGCGGGGGCGGTGAGCAGTTCTTC.

V and J are TRBV6-5 and TRBJ2-1, with 8 bases lining up with TRBD2. Germline values: CDR1 MNHEY, CDR2 SVGAGI. The CDR3 has 14 amino acids. With V trimmed by 6 bases and J by 9 bases, 10 bases remained unmatched. The CDR3 nucleotides read TGTGCCAGCAGCCATCGGGAGGGTAGTGGTGAGCAGTTCTTC. Residues: CASSHREGSGEQFF.

The chain employs TRBV28 and TRBJ1-2, with TRBD1 as a possible D gene (5 bases). The CDR3 is made up of 12 amino acids. Per germline, CDR1 MDHEN and CDR2 SYDVKM. V was cut by 9 bases and J by 7 bases, with 15 bases left in between. This CDR3 is CASWRGVRGYTF. In nucleotides, the CDR3 is TGTGCCAGTTGGAGGGGAGTTCGTGGCTACACCTTC.

The chain links TRBV28 to TRBJ2-6, with 10 bases lining up with TRBD1. This CDR3 has 20 residues. Germline V gives CDR1 MDHEN, CDR2 SYDVKM. V lost 4 bases, J lost 0 bases, and 12 bases stayed unmatched. The CDR3 sequence is CASSSQDRDRGNSGANVLTF. CDR3 nucleotides: TGTGCCAGCAGTTCACAAGACCGGGACAGGGGAAACTCTGGGGCCAACGTCCTGACTTTC.

The chain links TRBV19 to TRBJ1-1; 9 positions match TRBD1. The CDR3 length is 16 residues. The germline gives CDR1 LNHDA, CDR2 SQIVND (reference sequence). The ends lost 7 bases at V and 7 bases at J; junction bases unmatched: 16. CDR3 in amino acids: CASIGTRGQGGSEAFF. In DNA form, the CDR3 reads TGTGCCAGTATAGGGACCCGGGGACAGGGCGGGAGTGAAGCTTTCTTT.

This clone was observed a single time. The chain combines TRBV6-5 with TRBJ2-7, with TRBD2 matching 10 bases. CDR1 is MNHEY and CDR2 is SVGAGI in the germline V gene. There are 15 residues in the CDR3. Germline trimming cut 6 bases from V and 5 bases from J; bases unmatched to any gene: 10. The CDR3 loop reads CASSSPASGSNEQYF. CDR3 bases: TGTGCCAGCAGCTCCCCAGCTAGCGGGAGTAACGAGCAGTACTTC.

This clone was picked up a small number of times. This chain joins TRBV15 and TRBJ2-2; 8 bases map to TRBD2. Unmatched junction bases numbered 10, after V lost 4 bases and J lost 6 bases. The CDR3 extends over 16 amino acids. Germline CDR1 reads LNHNV; CDR2 reads YYDKDF (reference sequence). The CDR3 reads CATSKGAGVGPGELFF. In DNA form, the CDR3 reads TGTGCCACCAGCAAGGGAGCGGGAGTGGGGCCCGGGGAGCTGTTTTTT.

The chain recombines TRBV7-9 with TRBJ2-2; unclear D gene. CDR1 and CDR2 from the germline V gene are SEHNR and FQNEAQ (reference sequence). Trimming removed 3 bases from V and 7 bases from J, with 6 bases in between. The CDR3 length is 12 residues. CDR3 nucleotide sequence: TGTGCCAGCAGCTTTTCCAACGGGGAGCTGTTTTTT. Its protein is CASSFSNGELFF.